This T cell receptor (beta chain) was observed in a study of cytomegalovirus exposure and HLA in healthy donors. To note about this clone: Its matching antigen is unknown.

Trimming removed 0 bases at V and 0 bases at J, with 9 bases between. CDR1 is MNHEY and CDR2 is SMNVEV in the germline V gene (reference sequence). CDR3 length: 15 amino acids. The PCR employed 60 Vbeta primers together with 13 Jbeta primers. The data were produced by immunoSEQ multiplex PCR, yet TCRdb's version contains in-frame clones alone and is incomplete. The sample has roughly 160,000 clones; 70% to 85% are singletons. Study-wide results and caveats: The listing of 150 to 200 TCR beta chains classed them as cytomegalovirus-associated.

The rearrangement uses TRBV27 and TRBJ2-7, with D hard to call. The TCR originated in a woman between 25 and 40 years old in good health and CMV-seronegative. The sample taken for sequencing was PBMCs. CDR3 sequence reads: CASSLSPPSSYEQYF. CDR3 sequence (DNA): TGTGCCAGCAGTTTATCCCCTCCCTCCTCCTACGAGCAGTACTTC.